This record looks at one T cell receptor (beta chain) sequence and its context. What it binds is not known. Germline V gene lookup returns CDR1 MNHNY and CDR2 SVGAGI (reference sequence). The CDR3 contains 14 residues. Trimming removed 2 bases at V and 3 bases at J, with 8 bases between. The data derive from a study of T cell responses to AZD1222 COVID-19 vaccine. Broader study findings: Donors skewed white British and female; clonal diversity was possibly underestimated. It was only a handful of AZD1222 recipients who were seropositive at baseline.

Using immunoSEQ multiplex PCR, the repertoire was profiled, and TCRdb retains in-frame clones only, with some absent. The data hold 190,000 or so clones, with about 94% observed a single time. Specimen: peripheral blood, collected 28 days after the second AZD1222 dose. The J gene is TRBJ1-5, the V gene TRBV6-6, with D uncertain. The clonotype originates from an adult who received the AZD1222 COVID-19 vaccine. This CDR3 is CASSYPDTNQPQHF. The CDR3 region has the DNA TGTGCCAGCAGTTACCCAGACACCAATCAGCCCCAGCATTTT.